The 24 T cell receptor beta chains below were found in one sample sequenced in a study of response to subunit inactivated influenza vaccine. TCRdb passed the RT-PCR reads through MiXCR, listing each CDR3 protein once. Of hundreds of thousands of distinct CDR3 sequences detected, approximately 15% appear once; the ten largest clones hold roughly 11%. Sequencing was performed on PBMCs from blood, taken less than 13 days after vaccination. These receptors all stem from a man between 45 and 60 years old who received an inactivated influenza vaccine.

The rearrangement links TRBV29-1 to TRBJ1-1, with a possible D match to TRBD1 (5 bases). This CDR3 is built from 17 residues. Trimming removed 2 bases at V and 1 base at J, with 20 bases between. Germline loops: CDR1 SQVTM, CDR2 ANQGSEA. The CDR3 loop reads CSVEPNKKGTRNTEAFF. CDR3 nucleotides: TGCAGCGTTGAACCAAACAAAAAGGGGACTAGGAACACTGAAGCTTTCTTT.

This clonotype has more than one count but fewer than ten. This CDR3 reads CASSPGLALHYEQYF. DNA for the CDR3: TGTGCCAGCAGCCCCGGACTAGCGCTACACTACGAGCAGTACTTC. The chain links TRBV5-6 to TRBJ2-7, with 9 bases that match TRBD2. The CDR3 is 15 residues long. With 4 bases clipped from V and 3 bases from J, the junction kept 8 bases outside the gene matches. Germline CDR1 reads SGHDT; CDR2 reads YYEEEE.

The gene calls are TRBV4-3 and TRBJ2-3; no firm D call. The CDR3 sequence is 15 residues long. Trimming shortened V by 0 bases and J by 0 bases, and 7 bases separated the two germline ends. Germline-derived CDR1 and CDR2 are LGHNA and YSLEER. Here the CDR3 reads CASSQDYRSTDTQYF. DNA for the CDR3: TGCGCCAGCAGCCAAGATTACAGAAGCACAGATACGCAGTATTTT.

This clonotype was detected many times. This sequence joins TRBV20-1 and TRBJ2-5; D is perhaps TRBD2 (5 bases). CDR1 is DFQATT and CDR2 is SNEGSKA in the germline V gene (reference sequence). V dropped 5 bases and J dropped 2 bases, with 9 bases sitting between them. This CDR3 contains 12 residues. CDR3 coding DNA: TGCAGTGCTCGGACTGGGCAAGAGACCCAGTACTTC. This codes for CSARTGQETQYF.

This clonotype was counted between two and nine times. The chain joins TRBV4-3 to TRBJ2-6; possible D gene TRBD1, 6 bases. CDR1 is LGHNA and CDR2 is YSLEER in the germline V gene. V was cut by 0 bases and J by 2 bases, with 8 bases left in between. CDR3 size: 16 residues. The CDR3 region is CASSQDRGPGANVLTF. For the CDR3, the DNA is TGCGCCAGCAGCCAAGACAGGGGCCCTGGGGCCAACGTCCTGACTTTC.

The chain links TRBV27 to TRBJ2-3; D ambiguous. Germline V CDR1 and CDR2: MNHEY, SMNVEV (reference sequence). This CDR3 has 13 amino acids. The V end lost 11 bases, the J end lost 4 bases, and 16 bases lay between the germline ends. CDR3 sequence: CAVTNGGADTQYF. The CDR3 DNA sequence: TGTGCCGTCACGAATGGTGGGGCAGATACGCAGTATTTT.

This clonotype has more than one count but fewer than ten. The rearrangement links TRBV9 to TRBJ2-3; 7 bases line up with TRBD2. This CDR3 is built from 17 residues. Looked up from germline, CDR1 is SGDLS and CDR2 is YYNGEE. The V segment lost 4 bases and the J segment 0 bases; nucleotides outside the gene matches: 11. CDR3 protein: CASSRLAAKSSTDTQYF. The CDR3 nucleotides read TGTGCCAGCAGCAGACTAGCTGCTAAGTCTAGCACAGATACGCAGTATTTT. Looking up the rest from reference TRBV9 and TRBJ2-3 gives the full variable domain: DSGVTQTPKHLITATGQRVTLRCSPRSGDLSVYWYQQSLDQGLQFLIQYYNGEERAKGNILERFSAQQFPDLHSELNLSSLELGDSALYFCASSRLAAKSSTDTQYFGPGTRLTVL.

The J gene is TRBJ2-3, the V gene TRBV7-9; a possible D gene is TRBD1 (6 bases). CDR1 and CDR2 (germline): SEHNR, FQNEAQ (reference sequence). Trimming shortened V by 5 bases and J by 2 bases, and 14 bases separated the two germline ends. The CDR3 has 15 residues. CDR3 DNA: TGTGCCAGCAGCCCGTGGGACACCCTCACAGATACGCAGTATTTT. Translating gives CASSPWDTLTDTQYF.

This clonotype came up many times. This rearrangement joins TRBV6-2 or TRBV6-3 to TRBJ1-1; D not resolved. V gave up 5 bases and J gave up 4 bases, with 11 bases separating them. The CDR3 sequence is 13 residues long. Germline values: CDR1 MNHEY, CDR2 SVGEGT. DNA for the CDR3: TGTGCCAGCAGTCCCGGACGAAGCACTGAAGCTTTCTTT. It translates to CASSPGRSTEAFF.

This clonotype was detected many times. The chain recombines TRBV15 with TRBJ1-1, with D possibly being TRBD1 (5 bases). CDR1 LNHNV and CDR2 YYDKDF come from the germline V gene (reference sequence). This CDR3 has 13 residues. Trimming took off 3 bases at V and 1 base at J, with 6 bases between the two ends. The CDR3 loop is CATSSDRNTEAFF. The CDR3 DNA is TGTGCCACCAGCAGTGACAGGAACACTGAAGCTTTCTTT.

The table lists this clonotype with a few counts. This chain links TRBV6-2 or TRBV6-3 with TRBJ1-1, with TRBD1 as a possible D gene (5 bases). The V gene lost 7 bases and the J gene lost 0 bases, with 15 bases spanning the gap. CDR3 length: 15 residues. Germline V gives CDR1 MNHEY, CDR2 SVGEGT. The CDR3, as DNA: TGTGCCAGCAACCCCAGCGGGGGACTGAACACTGAAGCTTTCTTT. Encoded protein: CASNPSGGLNTEAFF.

In the case of this clonotype: One end of the junction fails to match germline, which may point to a read error. In DNA, the CDR3 is TGTGCCATCAGCCCCGGGCTTGCCGATACGCAGTATTTT. It codes for CAISPGLADTQYF. V and J are TRBV4-2 and TRBJ2-3; D gene unclear. The CDR3 is 13 amino acids. Looked up from germline, CDR1 is LGHNA and CDR2 is YNFKEQ.

This chain uses TRBV4-2 with TRBJ2-1, with D maybe TRBD1 (5 bases). Germline V gives CDR1 LGHNA, CDR2 YNFKEQ. V was trimmed by 1 base and J by 0 bases, leaving 10 bases between them. The CDR3 is 16 amino acids. Written as DNA, the CDR3 is TGTGCCAGCAGCCAAGCAGGGTTGGGCTCCTACAATGAGCAGTTCTTC. Its translation: CASSQAGLGSYNEQFF.

Only a few counts were recorded for this clonotype. The genes are TRBV5-6 and TRBJ2-1, with TRBD2 as a possible D gene (5 bases). Per germline, CDR1 SGHDT and CDR2 YYEEEE. V dropped 2 bases and J dropped 4 bases, with 16 bases sitting between them. The length of the CDR3 is 16 residues. CDR3 sequence reads: CASSLSEIRRYNEQFF. The CDR3 bases are TGTGCCAGCAGCTTATCAGAAATCAGGAGGTACAATGAGCAGTTCTTC.

The rearrangement uses TRBV2 and TRBJ2-2, with a weak D call TRBD2 (6 bases). CDR3 length: 13 amino acids. V lost 7 bases, J lost 7 bases, and 13 bases lay in between. The germline V gene encodes CDR1 SNHLY and CDR2 FYNNEI. The DNA for the CDR3 is TGTGCCAGCACTGGAGGGCCCGGCGGGGAGCTGTTTTTT. Encoded protein: CASTGGPGGELFF.

In its sample, this clonotype was seen many times. V and J are TRBV12-3 or TRBV12-4 and TRBJ1-1, with D perhaps TRBD1 (5 bases). This CDR3 spans 13 amino acids. V was trimmed by 6 bases and J by 7 bases, leaving 15 bases between them. In DNA, the CDR3 is TGTGCCAGCAGGGTACAGGCACTGAATGAAGCTTTCTTT. This encodes CASRVQALNEAFF.

A few counts support this clonotype. The chain couples TRBV11-2 to TRBJ2-7; D might be TRBD2 (6 bases). The germline V gene has CDR1 SGHAT and CDR2 FQNNGV. This CDR3 spans 14 amino acids. V was cut by 7 bases and J by 4 bases, with 17 bases left in between. CDR3 DNA sequence: TGTGCCAGCAACCTAGCGACCCAAGGATACGAGCAGTACTTC. It is translated as CASNLATQGYEQYF.

This clonotype was seen more than once but under ten times. This chain uses TRBV28 with TRBJ2-3; the D is unclear. The CDR3 length is 13 residues. Germline CDR1 is MDHEN and CDR2 is SYDVKM. V lost 8 bases to trimming and J lost 1 base, with 10 bases between them. The CDR3 loop reads CASGLEGTDTQYF. The DNA for the CDR3 is TGTGCCAGCGGCCTAGAGGGCACAGATACGCAGTATTTT.

V gene TRBV24-1 combines with J gene TRBJ2-6; TRBD1 aligns across 9 bases. This CDR3 region has 17 residues. CDR1 is KGHDR, CDR2 SFDVKD, per germline. V lost 5 bases and J lost 0; bases outside the gene matches: 4. CDR3 region: CATSARTGDSGANVLTF. DNA of the CDR3: TGTGCCACCAGTGCGAGGACAGGGGACTCTGGGGCCAACGTCCTGACTTTC.

This clonotype was counted a few times. This CDR3 reads CSADPPGREAEQYF. The CDR3 nucleotides read TGCAGTGCTGATCCCCCGGGACGGGAGGCCGAGCAGTACTTC. This chain joins TRBV20-1 and TRBJ2-7; 7 bases are shared with TRBD2. This CDR3 is 14 amino acids long. Germline CDR1 and CDR2: DFQATT and SNEGSKA (reference sequence). The junction had 13 bases not matched to a gene; V was cut back by 5 bases and J by 6 bases.

This clonotype was seen only a few times. The chain joins TRBV2 to TRBJ2-2; either TRBD1 or TRBD2 may supply D (5 bases each). V dropped 6 bases and J dropped 5 bases, with 13 bases sitting between them. This CDR3 has 14 residues. CDR1 and CDR2 (germline): SNHLY, FYNNEI. Written as DNA, the CDR3 is TGTGCCAGCAGAGAGGGGACCTTGACCGGGGAGCTGTTTTTT. It specifies CASREGTLTGELFF.

This clonotype showed up many times. The junction departs from germline at one end; a sequencing error may be responsible. This chain links TRBV18 with TRBJ1-5; 7 nucleotides match TRBD1. The CDR3 consists of 14 residues. The germline V gene has CDR1 KGHSH and CDR2 LQKENI. This CDR3 is CASSPGQGNQPQHF. CDR3 in DNA: TGCGCCAGCAGCCCCGGACAGGGCAATCAGCCCCAGCATTTT.

This chain joins TRBV20-1 and TRBJ1-4; maybe TRBD1 (5 bases). Germline CDR1 is DFQATT and CDR2 is SNEGSKA (reference sequence). CDR3 size: 14 residues. The germline V and J ends were trimmed by 3 bases and 6 bases, with 14 bases remaining between them. This chain's CDR3 is CSASDGGADEKLFF. The CDR3 nucleotides read TGCAGTGCTAGCGACGGAGGGGCAGATGAAAAACTGTTTTTT.

The chain couples TRBV20-1 to TRBJ2-5; possible D gene TRBD1, 6 bases. The germline CDR1 and CDR2 sequences are DFQATT and SNEGSKA (reference sequence). CDR3 length: 14 amino acids. V lost 0 bases to trimming and J lost 1 base, with 9 bases between them. CDR3 DNA sequence: TGCAGTGCTAGAGATCAACAGGGCCAAGAGACCCAGTACTTC. Amino acid sequence: CSARDQQGQETQYF.